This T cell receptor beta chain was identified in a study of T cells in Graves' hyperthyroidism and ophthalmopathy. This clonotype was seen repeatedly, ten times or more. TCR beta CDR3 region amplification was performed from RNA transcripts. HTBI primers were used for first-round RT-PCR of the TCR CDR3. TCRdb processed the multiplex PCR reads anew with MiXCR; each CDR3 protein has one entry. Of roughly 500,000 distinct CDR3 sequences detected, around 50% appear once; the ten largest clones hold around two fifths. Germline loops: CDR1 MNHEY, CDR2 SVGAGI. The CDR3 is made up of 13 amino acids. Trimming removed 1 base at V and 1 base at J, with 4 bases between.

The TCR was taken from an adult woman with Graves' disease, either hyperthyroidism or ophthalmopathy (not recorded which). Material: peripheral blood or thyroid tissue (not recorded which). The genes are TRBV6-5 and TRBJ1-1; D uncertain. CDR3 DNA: TGTGCCAGCAGTTACTGGAGGAACACTGAAGCTTTCTTT. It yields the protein CASSYWRNTEAFF.